This T cell receptor beta chain was sequenced for a study of blood T cell repertoires in COVID-19. Study as a whole: Researchers got acute and convalescent COVID-19 samples from the United States, Italy and Spain. Sources were T cells, B-cell-depleted T cells, or PBMCs; the material itself was cDNA or gDNA.

Under the authors' procedure: For nucleated cells, counts were estimated from reference gene primer amplification. TCRdb's copy holds only in-frame clones and misses some; the assay was immunoSEQ multiplex PCR. V and J calls and clone size are copied from that table; D and trimming were computed from the DNA. Altogether 35,000 to 50,000 clones are present, around 84% being singletons, with the ten largest covering roughly 15%. In germline, CDR1 is LNHDA, CDR2 SQIVND (reference sequence). Trimming took 3 bases from V and 5 from J, leaving 10 bases between them. The length of the CDR3 is 13 residues. Sequenced material: peripheral blood. This clonotype was obtained from a human donor in a cohort sampled during active COVID-19. The gene calls are TRBV19 and TRBJ1-1, with D perhaps matching TRBD1 (5 bases). Written as DNA, the CDR3 is TGTGCCAGTAGTATTTTTAGGGGAACTGAAGCTTTCTTT. This gives the protein CASSIFRGTEAFF.